This paragraph reports one T cell receptor (beta chain). Its target antigen remains unknown. Base-call qualities are not available, and no considerably larger clone is one nucleotide away. The data stem from a study of blood T cell repertoires in COVID-19 (dated by TCRdb to 2018 to 2020). Background on the whole study: Samples covering the acute and convalescent phases of COVID-19 were provided by collaborators in the United States, Italy and Spain. The samples were drawn from two sources: the first 160 participants of the ongoing ImmuneRACE study, and approximately 1,300 subjects contributed by 6 global collaborators. Deeply sampled blood TCRbeta repertoires from subjects exposed to, actively infected with, or recovered from COVID-19 were included in the dataset. The repertoires were released in a freely available public database intended as a resource for research on the immune response to SARS-CoV-2. The material from the prospective study consisted of cDNA or gDNA derived from T cells, B-cell-depleted T cells, or PBMCs. Nearly every sample came with metadata listing a de-identified subject ID, COVID-19 status, age in years and sex. Where HLA class I and class II types were available, the types were taken from metadata supplied by the sample provider, not from assay-based typing. Study-level results and caveats: How much clinical and demographic metadata was included differed by source and by participant, and the metadata was provided uncurated.

Each collaborating institution followed its own protocols to collect whole blood in K2EDTA tubes. For TCRbeta analysis, collaborator samples were shipped as frozen whole blood, as isolated PBMCs, or as DNA extracted from either sample type. TCRbeta CDR3 regions were amplified from genomic DNA by means of the immunoSEQ Assay, a bias-controlled multiplex PCR. As for the authors' bioinformatics: The number of nucleated cells in each sample was estimated from the amplification of reference gene primers within the assay. To quantify the absolute abundance of each unique TCRbeta CDR3 rearrangement, sequence reads were collapsed and filtered. For each sample, productive Simpson clonality was calculated as the square root of Simpson's diversity index over productive rearrangements. In TCRdb, the immuneACCESS table is reduced to in-frame sequences with V and J assigned. These tables do not hold every clone; where another copy was compared, an unresolved V gene accounts for under half, and the others remain unexplained. Clonal size and the V and J genes are those of that table, whereas D and trimming came from the DNA. The sample table shows some 400,000 clones, and 81% are seen once. The ten most abundant clones make up approximately 1% of the sample.

CDR1 SGHDT and CDR2 YYEEEE are derived from the germline V gene. The CDR3 runs 18 residues from the cysteine to the phenylalanine. The read is trimmed to its CDR3 DNA, 54 bases read in frame from base 1. The trim is 4 bases for V and 4 bases for J, with a gap of 24 bases between the germline ends. The chain is made from TRBV5-6 and TRBJ2-1; a tentative D match to TRBD2 spans 6 bases. This clonotype was sampled from a human donor with acute or convalescent COVID-19. The donor label of this sample is uncertain. Sample: peripheral blood. The DNA reads as follows: TGTGCCAGCAGCCGAAGACCGACCGGGACTCCCTCTTACAATGAGCAGTTCTTC. It specifies CASSRRPTGTPSYNEQFF.